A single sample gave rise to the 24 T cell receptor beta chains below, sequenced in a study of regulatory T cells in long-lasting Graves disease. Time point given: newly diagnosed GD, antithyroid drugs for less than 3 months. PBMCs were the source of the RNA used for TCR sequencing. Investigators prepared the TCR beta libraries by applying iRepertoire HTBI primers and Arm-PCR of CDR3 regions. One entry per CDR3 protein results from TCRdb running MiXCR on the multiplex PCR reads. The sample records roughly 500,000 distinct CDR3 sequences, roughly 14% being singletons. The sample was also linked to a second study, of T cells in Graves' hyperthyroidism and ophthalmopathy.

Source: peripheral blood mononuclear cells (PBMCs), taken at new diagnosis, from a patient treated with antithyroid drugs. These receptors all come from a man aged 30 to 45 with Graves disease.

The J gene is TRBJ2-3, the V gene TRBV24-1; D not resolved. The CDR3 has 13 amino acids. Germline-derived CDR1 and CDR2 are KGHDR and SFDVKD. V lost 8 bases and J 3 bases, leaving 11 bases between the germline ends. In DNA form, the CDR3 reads TGTGCCACCAAGAATCCGGAGACAGATACGCAGTATTTT. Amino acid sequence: CATKNPETDTQYF.

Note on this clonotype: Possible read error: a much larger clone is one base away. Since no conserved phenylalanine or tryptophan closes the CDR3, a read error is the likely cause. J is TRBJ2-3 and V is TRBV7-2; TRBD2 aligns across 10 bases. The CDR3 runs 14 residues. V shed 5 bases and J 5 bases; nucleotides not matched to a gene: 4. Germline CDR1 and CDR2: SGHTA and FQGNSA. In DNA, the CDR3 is TGTGCCAGCAGCCCGAGCGGGGGGGTAGATACGCAGTATCTT. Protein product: CASSPSGGVDTQYL.

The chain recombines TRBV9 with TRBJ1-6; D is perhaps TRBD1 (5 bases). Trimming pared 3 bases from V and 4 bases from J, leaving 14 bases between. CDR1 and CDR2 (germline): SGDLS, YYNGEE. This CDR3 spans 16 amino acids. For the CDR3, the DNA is TGTGCCAGCAGCGATGGGGGGGGAGTGTATAATTCACCCCTCCACTTT. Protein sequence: CASSDGGGVYNSPLHF.

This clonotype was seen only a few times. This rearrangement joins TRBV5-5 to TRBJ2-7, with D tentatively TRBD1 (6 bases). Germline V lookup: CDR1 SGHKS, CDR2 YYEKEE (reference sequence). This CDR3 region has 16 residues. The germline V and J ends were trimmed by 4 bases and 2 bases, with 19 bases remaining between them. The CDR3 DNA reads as TGTGCCAGCAGCCGGGGCAGGGGAGTCAACGCCTACGAGCAGTACTTC. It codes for CASSRGRGVNAYEQYF.

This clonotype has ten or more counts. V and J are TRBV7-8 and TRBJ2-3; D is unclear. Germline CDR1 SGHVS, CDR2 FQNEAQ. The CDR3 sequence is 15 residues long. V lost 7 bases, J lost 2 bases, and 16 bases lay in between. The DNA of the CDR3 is TGTGCCAGCACCCTCCCGGAACTATCCACAGATACGCAGTATTTT. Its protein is CASTLPELSTDTQYF.

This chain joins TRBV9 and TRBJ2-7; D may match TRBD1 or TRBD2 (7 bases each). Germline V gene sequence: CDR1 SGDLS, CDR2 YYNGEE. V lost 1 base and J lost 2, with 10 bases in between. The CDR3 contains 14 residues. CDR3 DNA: TGTGCCAGCAGCGTACAGGGGGGGACCTACGAGCAGTACTTC. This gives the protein CASSVQGGTYEQYF.

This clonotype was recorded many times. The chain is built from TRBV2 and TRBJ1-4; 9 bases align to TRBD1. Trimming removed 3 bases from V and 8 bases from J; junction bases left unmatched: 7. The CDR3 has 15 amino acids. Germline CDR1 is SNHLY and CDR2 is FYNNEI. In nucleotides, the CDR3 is TGTGCCAGCAGTGATGCGGGACAGGGAAGGGAAAAACTGTTTTTT. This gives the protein CASSDAGQGREKLFF.

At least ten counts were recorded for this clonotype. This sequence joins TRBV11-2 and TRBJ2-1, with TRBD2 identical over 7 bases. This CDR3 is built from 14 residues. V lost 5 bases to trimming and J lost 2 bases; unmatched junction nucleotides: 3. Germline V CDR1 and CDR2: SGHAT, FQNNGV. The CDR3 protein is CASSPSGTYNEQFF. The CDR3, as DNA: TGTGCCAGCAGCCCAAGCGGGACCTACAATGAGCAGTTCTTC. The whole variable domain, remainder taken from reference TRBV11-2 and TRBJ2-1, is EAGVAQSPRYKIIEKRQSVAFWCNPISGHATLYWYQQILGQGPKLLIQFQNNGVVDDSQLPKDRFSAERLKGVDSTLKIQPAKLEDSAVYLCASSPSGTYNEQFFGPGTRLTVL.

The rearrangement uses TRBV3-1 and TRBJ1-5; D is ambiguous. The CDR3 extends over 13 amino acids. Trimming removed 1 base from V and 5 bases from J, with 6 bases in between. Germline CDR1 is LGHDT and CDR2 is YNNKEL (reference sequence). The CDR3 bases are TGTGCCAGCAGCCAAGGGGAGTATCAGCCCCAGCATTTT. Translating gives CASSQGEYQPQHF.

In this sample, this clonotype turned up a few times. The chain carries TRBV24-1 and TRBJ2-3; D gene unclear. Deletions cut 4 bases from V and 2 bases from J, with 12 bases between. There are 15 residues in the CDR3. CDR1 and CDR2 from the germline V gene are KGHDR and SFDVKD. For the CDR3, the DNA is TGTGCCACCAGTGACTCCGGACGGATCACAGATACGCAGTATTTT. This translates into CATSDSGRITDTQYF.

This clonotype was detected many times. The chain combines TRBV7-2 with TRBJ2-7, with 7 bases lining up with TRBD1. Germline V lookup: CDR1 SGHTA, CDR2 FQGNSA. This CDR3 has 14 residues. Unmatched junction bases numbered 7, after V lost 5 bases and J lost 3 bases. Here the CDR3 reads CASSNRDSLYEQYF. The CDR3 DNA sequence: TGTGCCAGCAGCAACCGGGACAGTCTCTACGAGCAGTACTTC.

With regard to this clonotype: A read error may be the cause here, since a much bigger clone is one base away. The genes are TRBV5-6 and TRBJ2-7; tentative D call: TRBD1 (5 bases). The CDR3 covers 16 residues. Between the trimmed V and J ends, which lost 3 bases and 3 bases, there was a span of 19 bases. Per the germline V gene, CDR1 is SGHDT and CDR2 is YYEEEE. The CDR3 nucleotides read TGTGCCAGCAGCTCTTCGGTCCGACCAGGGCACTACGAGCAGTACTTC. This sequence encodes CASSSSVRPGHYEQYF.

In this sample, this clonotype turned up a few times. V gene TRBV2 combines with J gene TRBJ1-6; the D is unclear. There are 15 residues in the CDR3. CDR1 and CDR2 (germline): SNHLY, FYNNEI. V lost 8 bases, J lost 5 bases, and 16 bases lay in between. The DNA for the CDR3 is TGTGCCAGCGGAATGCGGACGGGGAATAATTCACCCCTCCACTTT. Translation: CASGMRTGNNSPLHF.

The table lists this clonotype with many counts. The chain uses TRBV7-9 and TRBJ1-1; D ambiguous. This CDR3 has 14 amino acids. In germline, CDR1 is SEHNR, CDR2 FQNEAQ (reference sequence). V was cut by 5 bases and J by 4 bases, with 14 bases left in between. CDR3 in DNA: TGTGCCAGCAGCCTTCCGGAAGGGAGCACTGAAGCTTTCTTT. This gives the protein CASSLPEGSTEAFF.

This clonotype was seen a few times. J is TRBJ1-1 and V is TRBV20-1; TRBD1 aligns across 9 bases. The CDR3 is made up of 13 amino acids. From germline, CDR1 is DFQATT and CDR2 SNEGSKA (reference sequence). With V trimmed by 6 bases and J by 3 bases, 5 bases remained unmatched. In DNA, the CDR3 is TGCAGTGCACCCGGGACAGGGTACACTGAAGCTTTCTTT. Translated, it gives CSAPGTGYTEAFF.

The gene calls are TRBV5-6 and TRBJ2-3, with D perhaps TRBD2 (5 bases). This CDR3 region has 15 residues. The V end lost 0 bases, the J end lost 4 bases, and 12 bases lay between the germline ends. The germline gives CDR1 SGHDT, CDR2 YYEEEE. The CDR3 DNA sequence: TGTGCCAGCAGCTTGGTTGGCGGGTCTGCAGATACGCAGTATTTT. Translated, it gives CASSLVGGSADTQYF.

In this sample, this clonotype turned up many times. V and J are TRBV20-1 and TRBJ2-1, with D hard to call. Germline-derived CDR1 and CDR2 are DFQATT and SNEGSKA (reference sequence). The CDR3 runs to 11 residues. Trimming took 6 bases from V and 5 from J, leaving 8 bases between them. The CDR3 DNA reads TGCAGTGCCAATTTTGACAATGAGCAGTTCTTC. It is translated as CSANFDNEQFF.

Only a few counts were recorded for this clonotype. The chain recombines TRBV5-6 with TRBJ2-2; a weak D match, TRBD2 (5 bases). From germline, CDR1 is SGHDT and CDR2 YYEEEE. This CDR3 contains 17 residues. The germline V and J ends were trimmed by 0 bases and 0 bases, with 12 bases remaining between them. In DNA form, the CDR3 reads TGTGCCAGCAGCTTGGGATTCTATAGCGCGAACACCGGGGAGCTGTTTTTT. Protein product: CASSLGFYSANTGELFF.

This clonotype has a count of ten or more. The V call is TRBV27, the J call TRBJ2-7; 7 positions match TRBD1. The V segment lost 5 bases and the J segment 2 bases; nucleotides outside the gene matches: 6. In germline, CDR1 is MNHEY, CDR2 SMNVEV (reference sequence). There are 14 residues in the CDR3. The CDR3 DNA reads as TGTGCCAGCAGTCTCCGGGACAGCGCCTACGAGCAGTACTTC. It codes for CASSLRDSAYEQYF.

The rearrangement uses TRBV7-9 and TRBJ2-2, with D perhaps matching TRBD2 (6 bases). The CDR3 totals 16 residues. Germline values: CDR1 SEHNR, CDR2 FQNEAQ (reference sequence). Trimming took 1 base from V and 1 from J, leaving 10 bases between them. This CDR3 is CASSLGTTWNTGELFF. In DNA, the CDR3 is TGTGCCAGCAGCTTAGGGACTACCTGGAACACCGGGGAGCTGTTTTTT. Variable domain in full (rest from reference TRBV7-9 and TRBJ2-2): DTGVSQNPRHKITKRGQNVTFRCDPISEHNRLYWYRQTLGQGPEFLTYFQNEAQLEKSRLLSDRFSAERPKGSFSTLEIQRTEQGDSAMYLCASSLGTTWNTGELFFGEGSRLTVL.

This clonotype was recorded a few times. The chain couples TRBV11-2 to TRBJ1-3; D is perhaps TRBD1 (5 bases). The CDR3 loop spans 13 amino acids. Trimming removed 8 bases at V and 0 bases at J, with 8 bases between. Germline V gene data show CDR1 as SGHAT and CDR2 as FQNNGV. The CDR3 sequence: CASGDFSGNTIYF. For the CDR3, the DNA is TGTGCCAGCGGGGACTTCTCTGGAAACACCATATATTTT.

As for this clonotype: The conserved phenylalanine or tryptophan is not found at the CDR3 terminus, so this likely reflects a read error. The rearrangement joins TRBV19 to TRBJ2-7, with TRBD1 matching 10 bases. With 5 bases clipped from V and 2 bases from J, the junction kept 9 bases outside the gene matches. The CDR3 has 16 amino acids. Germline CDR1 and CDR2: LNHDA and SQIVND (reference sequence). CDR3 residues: CASSARTGGATYEQYL. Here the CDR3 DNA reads TGTGCCAGTAGTGCCCGGACAGGGGGGGCAACCTACGAGCAGTACCTC.

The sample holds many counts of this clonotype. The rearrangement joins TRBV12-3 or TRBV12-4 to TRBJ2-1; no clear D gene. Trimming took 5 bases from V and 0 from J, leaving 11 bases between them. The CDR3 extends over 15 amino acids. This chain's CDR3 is CASSANPSSYNEQFF. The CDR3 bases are TGTGCCAGCAGTGCTAATCCGAGCTCCTACAATGAGCAGTTCTTC.

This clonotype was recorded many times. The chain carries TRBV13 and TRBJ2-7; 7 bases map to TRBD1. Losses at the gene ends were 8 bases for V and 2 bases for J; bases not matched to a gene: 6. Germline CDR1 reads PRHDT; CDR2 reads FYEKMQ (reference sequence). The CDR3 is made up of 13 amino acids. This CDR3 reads CASARQGTYEQYF. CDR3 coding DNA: TGTGCCAGCGCCCGACAGGGCACCTACGAGCAGTACTTC.